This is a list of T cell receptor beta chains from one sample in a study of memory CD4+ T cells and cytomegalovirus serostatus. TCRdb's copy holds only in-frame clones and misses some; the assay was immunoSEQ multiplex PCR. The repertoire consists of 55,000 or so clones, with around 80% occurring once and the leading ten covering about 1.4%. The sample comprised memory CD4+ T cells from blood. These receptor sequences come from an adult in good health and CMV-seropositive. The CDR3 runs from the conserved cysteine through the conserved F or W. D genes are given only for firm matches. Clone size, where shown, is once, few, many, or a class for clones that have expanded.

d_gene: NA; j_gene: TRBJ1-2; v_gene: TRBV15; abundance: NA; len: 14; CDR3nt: TGTGCCACCAGCAGTCCGACAATTAACTATGGCTACACCTTC; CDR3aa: CATSSPTINYGYTF
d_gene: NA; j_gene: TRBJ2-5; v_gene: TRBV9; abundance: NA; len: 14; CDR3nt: TGTGCCAGCAGCTCGAACCCTTTCGGAGAGACCCAGTACTTC; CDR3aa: CASSSNPFGETQYF
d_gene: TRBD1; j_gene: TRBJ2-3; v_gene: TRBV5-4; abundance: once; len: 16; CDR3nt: TGTGCCAGCAGCAAACCGGGACAGGGAGTCACAGATACGCAGTATTTT; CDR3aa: CASSKPGQGVTDTQYF
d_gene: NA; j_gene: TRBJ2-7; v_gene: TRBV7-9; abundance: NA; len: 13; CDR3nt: TGTGCCAGCAGCTTTATAGACAACTACGAGCAGTACTTC; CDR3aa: CASSFIDNYEQYF
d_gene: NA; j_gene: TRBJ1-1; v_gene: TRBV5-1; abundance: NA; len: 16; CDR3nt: TGCGCCAGCAGCTTGCAAACGGCACTCGCGAACACTGAAGCTTTCTTT; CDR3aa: CASSLQTALANTEAFF
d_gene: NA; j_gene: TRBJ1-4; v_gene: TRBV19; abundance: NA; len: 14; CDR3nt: TGTGCCAGTAATAAGGGAGCTACTAATGAAAAACTGTTTTTT; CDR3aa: CASNKGATNEKLFF
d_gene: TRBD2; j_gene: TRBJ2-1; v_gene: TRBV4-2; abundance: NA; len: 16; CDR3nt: TGTGCCAGCAGCCAAGCCCGGGGTCTAGCGGGAGATGAGCAGTTCTTC; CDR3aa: CASSQARGLAGDEQFF
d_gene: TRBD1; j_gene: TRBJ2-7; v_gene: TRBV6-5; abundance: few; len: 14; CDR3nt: TGTGCCAGCAGCAACAGGGGGCCCCCCTACGAGCAGTACTTC; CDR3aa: CASSNRGPPYEQYF
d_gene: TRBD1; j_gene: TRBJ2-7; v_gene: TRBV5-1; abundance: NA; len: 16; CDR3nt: TGCGCCAGCAGCTCCCCTAATGCGACAGGGGGTTACGAGCAGTACTTC; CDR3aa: CASSSPNATGGYEQYF
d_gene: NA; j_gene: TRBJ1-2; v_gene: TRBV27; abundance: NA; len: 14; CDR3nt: TGTGCCAGCAGTTTTGCAGGGGCGATCTATGGCTACACCTTC; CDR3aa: CASSFAGAIYGYTF
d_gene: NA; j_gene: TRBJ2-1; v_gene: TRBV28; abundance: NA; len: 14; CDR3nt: TGTGCCAGCAGTGACGCTCTTGGCAGAAGAGAGCAGTTCTTC; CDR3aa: CASSDALGRREQFF
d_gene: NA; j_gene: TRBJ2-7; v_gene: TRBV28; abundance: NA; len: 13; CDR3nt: TGTGCCAGCAGTCAGGGACCGTTTTACGAGCAGTACTTC; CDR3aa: CASSQGPFYEQYF
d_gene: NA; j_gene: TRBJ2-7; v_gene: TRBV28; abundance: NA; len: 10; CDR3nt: TGTGCCAGCTCAGGGTTCGAGCAGTACTTC; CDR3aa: CASSGFEQYF
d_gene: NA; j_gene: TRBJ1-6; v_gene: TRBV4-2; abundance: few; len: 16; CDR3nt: TGTGCCAGCAGCCAAGTCGGGCGGGGGGAGAGGTCACCCCTCCACTTT; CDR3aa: CASSQVGRGERSPLHF
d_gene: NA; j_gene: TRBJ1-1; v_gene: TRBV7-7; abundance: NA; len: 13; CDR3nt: TGTGCTAGCAGCTTAAGGAGGAACACTGAAGCTTTCTTT; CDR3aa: CASSLRRNTEAFF
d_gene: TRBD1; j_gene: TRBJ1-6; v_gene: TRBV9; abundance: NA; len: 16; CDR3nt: TGTGCCAGCAGCGTAGCTTCCGGACAGGGAAGCTCACCCCTCCACTTT; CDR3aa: CASSVASGQGSSPLHF
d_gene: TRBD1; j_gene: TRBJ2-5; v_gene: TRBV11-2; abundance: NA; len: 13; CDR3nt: TGTGCCAGCAGCGAACAGGGGGCTGAGACCCAGTACTTC; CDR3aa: CASSEQGAETQYF
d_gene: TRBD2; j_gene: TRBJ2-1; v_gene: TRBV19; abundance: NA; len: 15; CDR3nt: TGTGCCAGTAGTGCTAGCGGGAGTTTATACAATGAGCAGTTCTTC; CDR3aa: CASSASGSLYNEQFF
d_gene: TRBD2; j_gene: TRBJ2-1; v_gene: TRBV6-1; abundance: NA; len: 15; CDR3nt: TGTGCCAGCCGTAAACCGGGACTAGGGGTGTATGAGCAGTTCTTC; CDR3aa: CASRKPGLGVYEQFF
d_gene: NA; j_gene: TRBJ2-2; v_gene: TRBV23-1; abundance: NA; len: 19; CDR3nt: TGCGCCAGCAGTCAATCGCGAAGCACCGGACGGATGAACACCGGGGAGCTGTTTTTT; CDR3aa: CASSQSRSTGRMNTGELFF
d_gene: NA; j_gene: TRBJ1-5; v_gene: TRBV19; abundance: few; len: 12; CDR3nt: TGTGCCAGTAACACAATGAGGCAGCCCCAGCATTTT; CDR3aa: CASNTMRQPQHF
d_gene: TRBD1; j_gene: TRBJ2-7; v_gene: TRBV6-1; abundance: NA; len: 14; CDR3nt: TGTGCCAGCAGTGAGGCCAGGGGGCGCGGCGAGCAGTACTTC; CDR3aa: CASSEARGRGEQYF
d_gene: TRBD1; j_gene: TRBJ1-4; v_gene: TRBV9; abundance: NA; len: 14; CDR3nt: TGTGCCAGCAGCGACAGGGGTAACGGTGAAAAACTGTTTTTT; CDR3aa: CASSDRGNGEKLFF
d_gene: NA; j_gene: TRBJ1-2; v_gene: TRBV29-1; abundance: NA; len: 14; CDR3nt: TGCAGCGTTGAACGGGGCCAGGAGAACTATGGCTACACCTTC; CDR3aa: CSVERGQENYGYTF
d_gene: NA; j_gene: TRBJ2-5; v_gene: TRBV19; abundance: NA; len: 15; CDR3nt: TGTGCCAGTAGGAAGGGGAGCGATCCCCAAGAGACCCAGTACTTC; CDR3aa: CASRKGSDPQETQYF
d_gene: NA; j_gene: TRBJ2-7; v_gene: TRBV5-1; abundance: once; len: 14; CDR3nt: TGCGCCAGCAGCTTGGCCGGGGATAGATACGAGCAGTACTTC; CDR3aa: CASSLAGDRYEQYF
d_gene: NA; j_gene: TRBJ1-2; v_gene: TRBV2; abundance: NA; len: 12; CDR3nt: TGTGCCAGCAGGGGCGACAGCTATGGCTACACCTTC; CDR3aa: CASRGDSYGYTF
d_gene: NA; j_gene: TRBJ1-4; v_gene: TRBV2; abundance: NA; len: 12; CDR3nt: TGTGCCAGCAGTGGGGGGGTCGAAAAACTGTTTTTT; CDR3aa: CASSGGVEKLFF
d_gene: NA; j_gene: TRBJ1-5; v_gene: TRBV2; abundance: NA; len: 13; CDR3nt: TGTGCCAGCAGCTTCGAGGGGTTTCAGCCCCAGCATTTT; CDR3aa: CASSFEGFQPQHF
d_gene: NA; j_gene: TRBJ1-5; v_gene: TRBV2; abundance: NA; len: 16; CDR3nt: TGTGCCAGCAGTGACGGGAGGACAGCCCGTAATCAGCCCCAGCATTTT; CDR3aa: CASSDGRTARNQPQHF
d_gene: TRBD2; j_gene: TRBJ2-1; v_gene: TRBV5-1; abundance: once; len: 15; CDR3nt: TGCGCCAGCAGCCCACGACTAGCTTCCTACAATGAGCAGTTCTTC; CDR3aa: CASSPRLASYNEQFF
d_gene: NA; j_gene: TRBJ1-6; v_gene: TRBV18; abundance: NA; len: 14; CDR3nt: TGTGCCAGCTCACCGGCTTCAAGAGGCTCACCCCTCCACTTT; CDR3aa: CASSPASRGSPLHF
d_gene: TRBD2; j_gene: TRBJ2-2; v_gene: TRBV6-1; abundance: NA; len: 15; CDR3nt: TGTGCCAGCAGTGCCAGCGGGAGTGGTTTCGGGGAGCTGTTTTTT; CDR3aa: CASSASGSGFGELFF
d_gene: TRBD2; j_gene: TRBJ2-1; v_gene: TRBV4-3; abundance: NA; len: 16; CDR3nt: TGCGCCAGCAGCCAAGATAGCGGGGGGTGGTACAATGAGCAGTTCTTC; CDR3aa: CASSQDSGGWYNEQFF
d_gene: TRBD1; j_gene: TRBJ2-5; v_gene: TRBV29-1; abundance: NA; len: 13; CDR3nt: TGCAGCGGGAGGACAGGGGCTGGGGAGACCCAGTACTTC; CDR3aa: CSGRTGAGETQYF
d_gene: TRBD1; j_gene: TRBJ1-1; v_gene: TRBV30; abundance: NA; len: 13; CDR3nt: TGTGCCTGGAGAGGGACAGCGAACACTGAAGCTTTCTTT; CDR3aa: CAWRGTANTEAFF
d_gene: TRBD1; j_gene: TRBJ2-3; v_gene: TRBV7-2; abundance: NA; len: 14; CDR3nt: TGTGCCAGCAGCTTCGACAGGGGGTCAGATACGCAGTATTTT; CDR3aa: CASSFDRGSDTQYF
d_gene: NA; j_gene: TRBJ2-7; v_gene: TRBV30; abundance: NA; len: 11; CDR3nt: TGTGCCTGGAGGGTGTCCTACGAGCAGTACTTC; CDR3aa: CAWRVSYEQYF
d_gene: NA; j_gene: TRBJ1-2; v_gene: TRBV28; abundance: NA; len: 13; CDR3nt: TGTGCCAGCAGTCGACGGGGGCTCTATGGCTACACCTTC; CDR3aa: CASSRRGLYGYTF
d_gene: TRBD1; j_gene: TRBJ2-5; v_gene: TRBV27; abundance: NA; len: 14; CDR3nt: TGTGCCAGCGGCTTGACAGGGACCCCAGAGACCCAGTACTTC; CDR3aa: CASGLTGTPETQYF
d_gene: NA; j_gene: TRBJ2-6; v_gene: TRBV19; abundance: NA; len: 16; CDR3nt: TGTGCCACTACGGAGGGAGCTATCTCTGGGGCCAACGTCCTGACTTTC; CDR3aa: CATTEGAISGANVLTF
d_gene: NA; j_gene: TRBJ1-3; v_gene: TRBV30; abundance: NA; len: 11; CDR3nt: TGTGCCTGGAGCTCTGGAAACACCATATATTTT; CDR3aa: CAWSSGNTIYF
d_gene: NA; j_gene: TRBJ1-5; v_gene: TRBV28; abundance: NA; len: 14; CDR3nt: TGTGCCAGCATCGAGGCAGGGGTCCGTCAGCCCCAGCATTTT; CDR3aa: CASIEAGVRQPQHF
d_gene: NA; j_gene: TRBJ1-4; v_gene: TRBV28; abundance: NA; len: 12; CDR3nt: TGTGCCAGCAAGAAAGGCGGTGAAAAACTGTTTTTT; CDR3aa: CASKKGGEKLFF
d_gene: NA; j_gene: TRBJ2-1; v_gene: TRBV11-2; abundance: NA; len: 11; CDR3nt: TGTGCCAGCAGCTCCTTTAGGGAGCAGTTCTTC; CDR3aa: CASSSFREQFF
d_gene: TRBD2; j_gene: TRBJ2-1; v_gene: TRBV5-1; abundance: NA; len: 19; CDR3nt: TGCGCCAGCAGCTTGGAAGGCCTACTAGCGATTAGCTCCTACAATGAGCAGTTCTTC; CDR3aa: CASSLEGLLAISSYNEQFF
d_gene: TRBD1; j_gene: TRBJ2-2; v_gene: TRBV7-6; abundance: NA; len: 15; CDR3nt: TGTGCCAGCAGCCCGGGACAGGGGGCGGTCGGGGAGCTGTTTTTT; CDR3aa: CASSPGQGAVGELFF
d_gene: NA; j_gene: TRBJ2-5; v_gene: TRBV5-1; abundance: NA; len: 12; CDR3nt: TGCGCCAGCAATACGTGGGGAGAGACCCAGTACTTC; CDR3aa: CASNTWGETQYF
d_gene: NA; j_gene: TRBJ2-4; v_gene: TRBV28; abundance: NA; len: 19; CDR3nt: TGTGCCAGCAGTTTACTCCTATTACCAACAGGGGGGGATAGAAACATTCAGTACTTC; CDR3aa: CASSLLLLPTGGDRNIQYF
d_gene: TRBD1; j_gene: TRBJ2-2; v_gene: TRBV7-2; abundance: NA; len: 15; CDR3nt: TGTGCCAGCAGCTTAGGAAGGGGGCGGGCCGGGGAGCTGTTTTTT; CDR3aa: CASSLGRGRAGELFF
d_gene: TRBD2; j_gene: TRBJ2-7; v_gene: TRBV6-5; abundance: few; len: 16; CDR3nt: TGTGCCAGCAGTTTGGGGGGGATGGGGAGCTCCTACGAGCAGTACTTC; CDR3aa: CASSLGGMGSSYEQYF